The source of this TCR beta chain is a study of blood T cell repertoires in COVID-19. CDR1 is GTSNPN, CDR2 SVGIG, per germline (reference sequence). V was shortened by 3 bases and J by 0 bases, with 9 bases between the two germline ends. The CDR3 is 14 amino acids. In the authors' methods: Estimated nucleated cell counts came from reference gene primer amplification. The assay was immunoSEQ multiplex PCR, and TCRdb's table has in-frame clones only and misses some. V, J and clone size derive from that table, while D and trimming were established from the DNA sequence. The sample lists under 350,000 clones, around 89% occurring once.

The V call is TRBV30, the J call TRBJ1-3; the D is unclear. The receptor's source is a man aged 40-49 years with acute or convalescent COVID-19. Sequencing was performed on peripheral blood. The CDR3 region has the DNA TGTGCCTGGAGCTCAGCGATCTCTGGAAACACCATATATTTT. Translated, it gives CAWSSAISGNTIYF. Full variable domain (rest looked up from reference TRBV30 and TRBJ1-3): SQTIHQWPATLVQPVGSPLSLECTVEGTSNPNLYWYRQAAGRGLQLLFYSVGIGQISSEVPQNLSASRPQDRQFILSSKKLLLSDSGFYLCAWSSAISGNTIYFGEGSWLTVV.